This T cell receptor beta chain was documented in a study of blood T cell repertoires in COVID-19. The overall study: The United States, Italy and Spain supplied acute and convalescent COVID-19 samples. T cells, B-cell-depleted T cells, or PBMCs supplied cDNA or gDNA.

In its sample, this clone was seen once. Distinct nucleotide sequences in the sample also encode this CDR3. This CDR3 region has 14 residues. The germline V and J ends were trimmed by 8 bases and 2 bases, with 12 bases remaining between them. Germline CDR1 is MNHNY and CDR2 is SVGAGI (reference sequence). Per the original methods: Nucleated cell number was recorded as an estimate derived from reference gene primer amplification. The assay was immunoSEQ multiplex PCR, and TCRdb's table has in-frame clones only and misses some. Clone size and V and J calls were adopted from that table, with D and trimming inferred from the DNA. The table has about 190,000 clones, around four fifths seen once.

The sequence derives from a human donor in a cohort sampled during active COVID-19. The chain joins TRBV6-6 to TRBJ2-2; a possible D gene is TRBD2 (5 bases). Sequencing was carried out using peripheral blood. The chain's CDR3 is CASSRTGNTGELFF. The CDR3 DNA reads as TGTGCCAGCTCGCGGACTGGAAACACCGGGGAGCTGTTTTTT.